These 7 T cell receptor beta chains came from one sample sequenced in a study of control samples from healthy donors and cancer patients. Method: immunoSEQ multiplex PCR; TCRdb's copy keeps in-frame clones and lacks some. This table has 120,000 or so clones, 91% appearing once. Source material: blood. The receptor source for this set is a woman younger than 35 in good health.

The V and J genes are TRBV7-2 and TRBJ2-3, with 11 bases fitting TRBD2. CDR3 length: 16 residues. From germline, CDR1 is SGHTA and CDR2 FQGNSA. With V trimmed by 1 base and J by 3 bases, 3 bases remained unmatched. CDR3 in DNA: TGTGCCAGCAGCTTAGTTAGCGGGAGGGCTACAGATACGCAGTATTTT. It translates to CASSLVSGRATDTQYF.

In its sample, this clone was seen once. The chain uses TRBV29-1 and TRBJ2-2; D is perhaps TRBD2 (6 bases). Trimming shortened V by 5 bases and J by 4 bases, and 14 bases separated the two germline ends. From germline, CDR1 is SQVTM and CDR2 ANQGSEA. This CDR3 region has 14 residues. DNA for the CDR3: TGCAGCGTTTCAGGGAGGTCCTCCACCGGGGAGCTGTTTTTT. It specifies CSVSGRSSTGELFF.

The V call is TRBV5-1, the J call TRBJ2-3; TRBD2 aligns across 7 bases. The CDR3 contains 16 residues. Germline V CDR1 and CDR2: SGHRS, YFSETQ. With V trimmed by 4 bases and J by 2 bases, 10 bases remained unmatched. CDR3 protein: CASSISGASFTDTQYF. The CDR3 DNA reads TGCGCCAGCAGCATCAGCGGGGCCTCATTCACAGATACGCAGTATTTT.

This chain uses TRBV20-1 with TRBJ1-1, with 7 positions matching TRBD1. Germline trimming cut 6 bases from V and 13 bases from J; bases unmatched to any gene: 8. The CDR3 consists of 10 residues. The germline CDR1 and CDR2 sequences are DFQATT and SNEGSKA (reference sequence). CDR3 in amino acids: CSAYQGVGFF. DNA of the CDR3: TGCAGTGCCTATCAGGGGGTAGGTTTCTTT.

The CDR3 loop is CASSSGQRGLRPQHF. DNA of the CDR3: TGTGCCAGCAGTTCAGGACAGCGGGGACTGAGGCCCCAGCATTTT. J is TRBJ1-5 and V is TRBV6-2 or TRBV6-3; a weak D match, TRBD1 (6 bases). Germline CDR1 reads MNHEY; CDR2 reads SVGEGT. V lost 4 bases to trimming and J lost 9 bases, with 19 bases between them. This CDR3 has 15 residues.

The chain is built from TRBV7-9 and TRBJ1-2, with D possibly being TRBD1 (6 bases). The germline V gene encodes CDR1 SEHNR and CDR2 FQNEAQ (reference sequence). The V gene lost 3 bases and the J gene lost 4 bases, with 12 bases spanning the gap. CDR3 length: 14 amino acids. CDR3 coding DNA: TGTGCCAGCAGCTTCACAGGGCTTACCTATGGCTACACCTTC. Its protein is CASSFTGLTYGYTF.

The rearrangement links TRBV19 to TRBJ1-3; D unclear. Per germline, CDR1 LNHDA and CDR2 SQIVND (reference sequence). The CDR3 totals 15 residues. The V gene lost 7 bases and the J gene lost 4 bases, with 17 bases spanning the gap. CDR3 loop: CASTPEEGWGNTIYF. The CDR3 bases are TGTGCCAGTACCCCGGAGGAGGGCTGGGGAAACACCATATATTTT.